This T cell receptor (beta chain) was identified during a study of tumor-infiltrating lymphocytes in primary liver carcinoma. For the study at large: Lesions, classed as T1-T3 N0M0, spanned about 4.2 to 10 cm across. Study outcomes and limitations: Tumor-adjacent and tumor-blood pairs overlapped less than tumor region pairs did. Present in all five tumor regions were only about 7.5-25% of the top clones.

CDR1 and CDR2 from the germline V gene are SGHRS and YFSETQ. The length of the CDR3 is 16 residues. TCR beta cDNA came from approximately 540 ng total RNA, primed with a constant-region primer. Generation of the TCR beta libraries relied on three nested multiplex PCR rounds using slightly modified ARM-PCR. Primers for the first two PCR rounds were TRBV1-TRBV30 forward primers and a C-beta reverse primer (approximately 9 cycles per round). TCRdb passed the multiplex PCR reads through MiXCR, listing each CDR3 protein once. The sample has approximately 24,000 distinct CDR3 sequences; 75% to 80% are singletons. RNA and DNA were co-extracted from about 19-30 mg of unsorted bulk tissue. A remark on this clonotype: Its target is not known. Being one base from a much bigger clone, this may be a read error.

The chain couples TRBV5-1 to TRBJ1-1, with 8 bases lining up with TRBD1. The material sequenced was liver tumor tissue from sampling region 3. The subset denotes: tumor region T3, left-lateral pole. The receptor was derived from a man aged 40-55 years with primary liver carcinoma and hepatitis B virus infection. CDR3 in DNA: TGCGCCCGCAGCAAACGGACAGGGAACGTGAACACTGAAGCTTTCTTT. This gives the protein CARSKRTGNVNTEAFF.